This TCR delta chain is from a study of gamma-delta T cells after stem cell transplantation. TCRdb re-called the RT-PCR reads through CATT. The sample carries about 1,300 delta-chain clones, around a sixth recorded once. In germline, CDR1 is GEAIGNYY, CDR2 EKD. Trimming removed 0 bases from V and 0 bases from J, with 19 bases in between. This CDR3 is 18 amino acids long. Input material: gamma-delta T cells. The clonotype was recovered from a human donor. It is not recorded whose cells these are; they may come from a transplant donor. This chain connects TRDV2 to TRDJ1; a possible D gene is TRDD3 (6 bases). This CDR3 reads CACDTVGTGTGYTDKLIF. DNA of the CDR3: TGTGCCTGTGACACCGTAGGGACGGGTACTGGGTACACCGATAAACTCATCTTT.